Listed here are 3 T cell receptor beta chains from one sample, sequenced in a study of beta chain features in type 1 diabetes. Study findings and constraints: A moderate, significant TCRB CDR3 shortening appeared in type 1 diabetes across four CD4+ subsets.

Expressed TCRB transcripts were sequenced because the entire RNA isolate underwent reverse transcription. Libraries were prepared by immunoSEQ multiplex PCR; TCRdb keeps only in-frame clonotypes and omits some of them. The table shows roughly 250,000 clones, with roughly 20% occurring only once. These TCRs are of unknown antigen specificity. The material sequenced was naive CD4+ T cells from blood. Receptors originate from a woman in her 40s with type 1 diabetes.

This clone has a handful of counts. The genes are TRBV5-4 and TRBJ2-7; TRBD1 matches at 8 bases. Unmatched junction bases numbered 5, after V lost 1 base and J lost 2 bases. Germline-derived CDR1 and CDR2 are SGHNT and YYREEE (reference sequence). The CDR3 length is 15 residues. For the CDR3, the DNA is TGTGCCAGCAGCTTGTCCGGGACAGGTCCCTACGAGCAGTACTTC. Translated: CASSLSGTGPYEQYF.

The chain uses TRBV5-4 and TRBJ2-7, with 7 bases lining up with TRBD2. CDR3 size: 13 residues. The germline gives CDR1 SGHNT, CDR2 YYREEE (reference sequence). V trimming: 0 bases; J trimming: 10 bases; junction bases outside the gene matches: 7. CDR3 region: CASSLVAGAYQYF. CDR3 nucleotide sequence: TGTGCCAGCAGCTTGGTAGCGGGTGCCTACCAGTACTTC.

The chain employs TRBV6-6 and TRBJ1-1; D uncertain. Per the germline V gene, CDR1 is MNHNY and CDR2 is SVGAGI (reference sequence). The CDR3 is 14 residues long. Trimming took off 7 bases at V and 1 base at J, with 13 bases between the two ends. CDR3 amino acids: CASTLRPGNTEAFF. Here the CDR3 DNA reads TGTGCCAGCACCCTCCGCCCAGGGAACACTGAAGCTTTCTTT.